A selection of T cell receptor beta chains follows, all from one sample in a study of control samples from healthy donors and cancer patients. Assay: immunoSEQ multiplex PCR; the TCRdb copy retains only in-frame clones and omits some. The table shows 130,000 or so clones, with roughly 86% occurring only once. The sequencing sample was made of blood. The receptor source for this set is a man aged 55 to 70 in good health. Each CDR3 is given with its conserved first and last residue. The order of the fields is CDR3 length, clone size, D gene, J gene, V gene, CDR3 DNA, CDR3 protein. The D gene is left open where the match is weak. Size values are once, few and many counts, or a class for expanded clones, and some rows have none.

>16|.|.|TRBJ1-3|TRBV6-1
TGTGCCAGCAGTGAAAGTTGGACAGCCTCTGGAAACACCATATATTTT
CASSESWTASGNTIYF
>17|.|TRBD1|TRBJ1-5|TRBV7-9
TGTGCCAGCAGCACAGGGGAGGCTTTTTATAGCAATCAGCCCCAGCATTTT
CASSTGEAFYSNQPQHF
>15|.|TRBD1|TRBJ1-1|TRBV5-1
TGCGCCAGCAGCTTTCGACAGGGGGCGCCGGGTGAAGCTTTCTTT
CASSFRQGAPGEAFF
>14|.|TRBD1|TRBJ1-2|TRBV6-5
TGTGCCAGCATCGTAGGACAGGGAGGCTATGGCTACACCTTC
CASIVGQGGYGYTF
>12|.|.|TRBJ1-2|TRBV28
TGTGCCAGCAGTAGGGACGGCGGTGGCTACACCTTC
CASSRDGGGYTF
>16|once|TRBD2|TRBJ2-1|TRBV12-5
TGTGCTAGTGGTTTGAACTGGGGGGGGATATACAATGAGCAGTTCTTC
CASGLNWGGIYNEQFF
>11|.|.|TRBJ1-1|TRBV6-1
TGTGCCAGCAGTGAATATGCTGAAGCTTTCTTT
CASSEYAEAFF
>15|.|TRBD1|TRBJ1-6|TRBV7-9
TGTGCCAGCAGCCCATACAGGGGTGGGGATTCACCCCTCCACTTT
CASSPYRGGDSPLHF
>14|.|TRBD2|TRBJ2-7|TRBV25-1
TGTGCCAGCAGTTCGACTAGCGGGGACTACGAGCAGTACTTC
CASSSTSGDYEQYF
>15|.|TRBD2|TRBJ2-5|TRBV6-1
TGTGCCAGCAGTGACGGGCTAGCGGGCGGAGAGACCCAGTACTTC
CASSDGLAGGETQYF
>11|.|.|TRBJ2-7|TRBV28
TGTGCCAGCAGTTTTAGCCGCGAGCAGTACTTC
CASSFSREQYF
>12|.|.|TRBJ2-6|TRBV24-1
TGTGCCACCAGTGACCTTACCAACGTCCTGACTTTC
CATSDLTNVLTF
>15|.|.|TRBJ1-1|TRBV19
TGTGCCAGTAGTATAACCCCGAGAATCCCGACTGAAGCTTTCTTT
CASSITPRIPTEAFF
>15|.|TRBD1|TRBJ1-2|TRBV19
TGTGCCAGTAGCAACCTCGGACAGGGAGAAGATGGCTACACCTTC
CASSNLGQGEDGYTF
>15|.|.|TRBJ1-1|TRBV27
TGTGCCAGCAGTTTCGGAACAGGGACGAACTCTGAAGCTTTCTTT
CASSFGTGTNSEAFF
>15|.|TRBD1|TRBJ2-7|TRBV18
TGTGCCAGCTCACGAGGGACAGGGAGCTCCTACGAGCAGTACTTC
CASSRGTGSSYEQYF
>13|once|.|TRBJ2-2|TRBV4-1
TGCGCCAGTCGCCCAGGGGTAACCGGGGAGCTGTTTTTT
CASRPGVTGELFF
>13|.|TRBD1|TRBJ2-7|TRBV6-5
TGTGCCACCCATACAGGGGGTCGGGACGAGCAGTACTTC
CATHTGGRDEQYF
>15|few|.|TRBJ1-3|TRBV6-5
TGTGCCAGCAGTTACTCCCCGGACACTGGAAACACCATATATTTT
CASSYSPDTGNTIYF
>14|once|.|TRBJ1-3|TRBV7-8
TGTGCCAGCAGCGTACAGGGTACTGGAAACACCATATATTTT
CASSVQGTGNTIYF
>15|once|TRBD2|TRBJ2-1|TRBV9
TGTGCCAGCAGCGTGACTAGCGGGGGGCAAAATGAGCAGTTCTTC
CASSVTSGGQNEQFF
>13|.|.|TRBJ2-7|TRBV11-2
TGTGCCAGCAGCTTACATCCCCCATACGAGCAGTACTTC
CASSLHPPYEQYF
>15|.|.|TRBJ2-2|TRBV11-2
TGTGCCAGCAGCTTTAGCAGGGTTAACACCGGGGAGCTGTTTTTT
CASSFSRVNTGELFF
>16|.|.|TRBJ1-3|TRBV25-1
TGTGCCAGCAGTGCTGCACAGGTGCCCTCTGGAAACACCATATATTTT
CASSAAQVPSGNTIYF
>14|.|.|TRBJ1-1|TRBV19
TGTGCCAGTAGTATAGGGACATTGAACACTGAAGCTTTCTTT
CASSIGTLNTEAFF
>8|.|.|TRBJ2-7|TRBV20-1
TGCAGTGCTATAGGCCAGTACTTC
CSAIGQYF
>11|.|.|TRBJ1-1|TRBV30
TGTGCCTTTACAGAGAACACTGAAGCTTTCTTT
CAFTENTEAFF
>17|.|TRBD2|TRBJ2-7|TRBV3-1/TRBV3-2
TGTGCCAGCAGCCAAGGGCTAGCGGGGGGGAGGAATTACGAGCAGTACTTC
CASSQGLAGGRNYEQYF
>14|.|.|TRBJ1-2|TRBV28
TGTGCCAGCAGTTTAGAGCGTACTAACTATGGCTACACCTTC
CASSLERTNYGYTF
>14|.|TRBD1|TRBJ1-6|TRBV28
TGTGCCAGCAGTTTCTCAGGGGGGGTTTCACCCCTCCACTTT
CASSFSGGVSPLHF
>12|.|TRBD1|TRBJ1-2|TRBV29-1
TGCAGCGTTAGGGACAGCCAGCATGGCTACACCTTC
CSVRDSQHGYTF
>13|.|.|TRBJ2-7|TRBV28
TGTGCCAGCAGTTGGCCGGGGGCCTACGAGCAGTACTTC
CASSWPGAYEQYF
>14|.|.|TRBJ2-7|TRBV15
TGTGCCACCAGCAGAGAATCAATTGGGTACGAGCAGTACTTC
CATSRESIGYEQYF
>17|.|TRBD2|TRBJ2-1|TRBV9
TGTGCCAGCAGCGTAGTTTCCAGCGGGGGGGTCTACAATGAGCAGTTCTTC
CASSVVSSGGVYNEQFF
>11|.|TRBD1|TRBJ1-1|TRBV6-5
TGTGCCAGCAGACAGGGGAAGCAAGCTTTCTTT
CASRQGKQAFF
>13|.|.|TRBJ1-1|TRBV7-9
TGTGCCAGCAGCCGTCGTACAGTTTCTGAAGCTTTCTTT
CASSRRTVSEAFF
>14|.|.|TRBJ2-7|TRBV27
TGTGCCAGCAGTCTCGGACTTAGAACCTACGAGCAGTACTTC
CASSLGLRTYEQYF
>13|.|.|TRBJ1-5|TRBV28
TGTGCCAGCAGTTTATGGGGAGGTCAGCCCCAGCATTTT
CASSLWGGQPQHF
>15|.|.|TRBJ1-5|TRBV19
TGTGCCAGTACCCTATCCCAGGATAGCAATCAGCCCCAGCATTTT
CASTLSQDSNQPQHF
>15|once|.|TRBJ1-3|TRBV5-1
TGCGCCAGCAGCTTGGCCACGGGGGCGCGTGACACCATATATTTT
CASSLATGARDTIYF
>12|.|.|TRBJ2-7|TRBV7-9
TGTGCCAGCAGCTTCGTTTCGTCAGAGCAGTACTTC
CASSFVSSEQYF
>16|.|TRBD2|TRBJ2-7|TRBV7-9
TGTGCCAGCAGCTATGGACTAGTGAGCAATACCTACGAGCAGTACTTC
CASSYGLVSNTYEQYF
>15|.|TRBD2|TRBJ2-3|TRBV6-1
TGTGCCAGCAGTCGCGGGGGGACTAGCACAGATACGCAGTATTTT
CASSRGGTSTDTQYF
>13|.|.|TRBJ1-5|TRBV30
TGTGCCTGGAGCCAGGGAGGCAATCAGCCCCAGCATTTT
CAWSQGGNQPQHF
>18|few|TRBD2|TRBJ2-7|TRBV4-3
TGCGCCAGCAGCCAAGCTCGCCTTAGCGGGCTCGGATCCTACGAGCAGTACTTC
CASSQARLSGLGSYEQYF
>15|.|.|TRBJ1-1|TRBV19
TGTGCCAGTAGATCACAGGGAGGCGGGAACACTGAAGCTTTCTTT
CASRSQGGGNTEAFF
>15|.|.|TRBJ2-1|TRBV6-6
TGTGCCAGCAGTACTAGGACGGACGAATGGAATGAGCAGTTCTTC
CASSTRTDEWNEQFF
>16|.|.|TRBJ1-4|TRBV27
TGTGCCAGCAGTTTAGCGGGCCAGGACAGCTTGAAAAAACTGTTTTTT
CASSLAGQDSLKKLFF
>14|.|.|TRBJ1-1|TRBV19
TGTGCCAGTAGTATACGAGGGGTGGACACTGAAGCTTTCTTT
CASSIRGVDTEAFF
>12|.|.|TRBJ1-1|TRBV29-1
TGCAGCGTTGGAGGGGTGAACACTGAAGCTTTCTTT
CSVGGVNTEAFF
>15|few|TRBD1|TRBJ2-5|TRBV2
TGTGCCAGCAGGAGGACAGGGGGCGGTCAAGAGACCCAGTACTTC
CASRRTGGGQETQYF
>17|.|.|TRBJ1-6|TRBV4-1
TGCGCCAGCAGCCAAACGGGGGCGAGCTCCTATAATTCACCCCTCCACTTT
CASSQTGASSYNSPLHF
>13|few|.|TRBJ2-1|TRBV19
TGTGCCAGTAGTATTGTGCGTGGAAATGAGCAGTTCTTC
CASSIVRGNEQFF
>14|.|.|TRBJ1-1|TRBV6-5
TGTGCCAGCAGTTACTTGGGTTTGAACACTGAAGCTTTCTTT
CASSYLGLNTEAFF
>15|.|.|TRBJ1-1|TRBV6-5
TGTGCCAGCAACAATCATGAGGTCCCGGGCACTGAAGCTTTCTTT
CASNNHEVPGTEAFF